One sample yielded the 20 T cell receptor beta chains listed below, sequenced in a study of blood T cell repertoires in COVID-19. Data came from immunoSEQ multiplex PCR; TCRdb stores just in-frame clones and leaves some out. The sample has more than 95,000 clones, about 83% seen once. Material: peripheral blood. These receptor sequences come from a man at least 80 years old with active or convalescent COVID-19.

V gene TRBV19 combines with J gene TRBJ1-3; D unresolved. Germline CDR1 and CDR2: LNHDA and SQIVND (reference sequence). The CDR3 runs 13 residues. V was pared by 0 bases and J by 5 bases, with 5 bases between. The CDR3 loop is CASSIEQRNTIYF. The CDR3 DNA follows: TGTGCCAGTAGTATAGAACAGCGAAACACCATATATTTT.

V gene TRBV11-2 combines with J gene TRBJ2-7; D possibly corresponds to TRBD1 (7 bases). The CDR3 runs 15 residues. Trimming removed 2 bases from V and 5 bases from J, with 16 bases in between. Germline lookup yields CDR1 SGHAT and CDR2 FQNNGV. CDR3 nucleotide sequence: TGTGCCAGCAGCTTAATTCCAGGGGGGTTACACGAGCAGTACTTC. Residues: CASSLIPGGLHEQYF.

This chain connects TRBV6-5 to TRBJ2-7; 7 nucleotides agree with TRBD1. V lost 5 bases, J lost 2 bases, and 9 bases stayed unmatched. This CDR3 has 15 residues. CDR1 is MNHEY, CDR2 SVGAGI, per germline. CDR3 in DNA: TGTGCCAGCAGTACCGGAGACAGGGCCACCTACGAGCAGTACTTC. This codes for CASSTGDRATYEQYF.

This rearrangement joins TRBV6-5 to TRBJ2-5; tentative D call: TRBD2 (5 bases). This CDR3 comprises 13 residues. V dropped 7 bases and J dropped 4 bases, with 13 bases sitting between them. CDR1 is MNHEY, CDR2 SVGAGI, per germline. As DNA, the CDR3 is TGTGCCAGCAAAGGGCCAGGAGGAGAGACCCAGTACTTC. This translates into CASKGPGGETQYF.

The rearrangement links TRBV20-1 to TRBJ1-3; D may be TRBD1 (6 bases). Germline CDR1 reads DFQATT; CDR2 reads SNEGSKA (reference sequence). V lost 3 bases and J lost 2, with 14 bases in between. This CDR3 contains 15 residues. The CDR3 sequence is CSASDPGGPGNTIYF. DNA for the CDR3: TGCAGTGCTAGTGACCCCGGGGGGCCTGGAAACACCATATATTTT.

This clone was detected a few times. The rearrangement joins TRBV4-1 to TRBJ2-3; 11 bases line up with TRBD2. The CDR3 consists of 15 residues. Germline CDR1 and CDR2: MGHRA and YSYEKL. V shed 2 bases and J 5 bases; nucleotides not matched to a gene: 3. CDR3 residues: CASSQTSGGGDTQYF. CDR3 DNA: TGCGCCAGCAGCCAAACTAGCGGGGGCGGAGATACGCAGTATTTT.

V gene TRBV27 combines with J gene TRBJ1-6; 9 nucleotides match TRBD1. Germline lookup yields CDR1 MNHEY and CDR2 SMNVEV (reference sequence). The CDR3 is made up of 17 amino acids. The junction had 6 bases not matched to a gene; V was cut back by 4 bases and J by 2 bases. CDR3: CASSYLTGGAYNSPLHF. CDR3 in DNA: TGTGCCAGCAGTTATTTAACAGGGGGCGCCTATAATTCACCCCTCCACTTT.

The chain links TRBV6-2 or TRBV6-3 to TRBJ2-2; D gene unclear. Per germline, CDR1 MNHEY and CDR2 SVGEGT. The CDR3 is made up of 13 amino acids. Between the trimmed V and J ends, which lost 6 bases and 6 bases, there was a span of 11 bases. CDR3 nucleotides: TGTGCCAGCAGCCCTAGAGAATCCGGGGAGCTGTTTTTT. This translates into CASSPRESGELFF.

The chain links TRBV16 to TRBJ1-4; D is unresolved. The germline V gene encodes CDR1 KGHSY and CDR2 FQNENV. CDR3 length: 13 amino acids. Trimming removed 10 bases at V and 8 bases at J, with 17 bases between. The chain's CDR3 is CATTIGLREKLFF. The CDR3 nucleotides are TGTGCCACCACGATTGGATTGCGGGAAAAACTGTTTTTT.

This chain uses TRBV16 with TRBJ1-6, with D unresolved. CDR1 is KGHSY and CDR2 is FQNENV in the germline V gene. The ends were cut back, 4 bases at V and 7 bases at J, with 14 bases in the middle. The CDR3 runs 15 residues. The CDR3 DNA sequence: TGTGCCAGCAGCCCGCTGGCAGGACTGAATTCACCCCTCCACTTT. This translates into CASSPLAGLNSPLHF. Full variable domain (outside the CDR3, taken from reference TRBV16 and TRBJ1-6): GEEVAQTPKHLVRGEGQKAKLYCAPIKGHSYVFWYQQVLKNEFKFLISFQNENVFDETGMPKERFSAKCLPNSPCSLEIQATKLEDSAVYFCASSPLAGLNSPLHFGNGTRLTVT.

The J gene is TRBJ2-2, the V gene TRBV10-3; 10 nucleotides align to TRBD2. CDR3 length: 15 amino acids. Germline lookup yields CDR1 ENHRY and CDR2 SYGVKD. Trimming took 5 bases from V and 5 from J; bases not matched to a gene: 5. The CDR3 nucleotides are TGTGCCATCAGTCGAACTAGCGGGGAGACCGGGGAGCTGTTTTTT. Residues: CAISRTSGETGELFF.

The rearrangement uses TRBV3-1 (or the pseudogene TRBV3-2) and TRBJ2-7; 13 bases align to TRBD2. CDR3 length: 18 amino acids. V lost 0 bases to trimming and J lost 3 bases; unmatched junction nucleotides: 8. Looked up from germline, CDR1 is LGHDT and CDR2 is YNNKEL (reference sequence). CDR3 in DNA: TGTGCCAGCAGCCAAGATCCGGGACTAGCGGGGATCAGCTACGAGCAGTACTTC. Amino acids: CASSQDPGLAGISYEQYF.

The chain is built from TRBV14 and TRBJ2-1; no clear D. This CDR3 spans 18 amino acids. Trimming cost V 4 bases and J 3 bases, with 22 bases left between them. Germline V gene lookup returns CDR1 SGHDN and CDR2 FVKESK. Here the CDR3 DNA reads TGTGCCAGCAGCCCGTCCACGTCTATCTTCTTTCGCTACAATGAGCAGTTCTTC. Protein product: CASSPSTSIFFRYNEQFF.

The rearrangement links TRBV10-2 to TRBJ2-7; D not resolved. V lost 3 bases to trimming and J lost 3 bases, with 9 bases between them. The germline CDR1 and CDR2 sequences are WSHSY and SAAADI. The length of the CDR3 is 13 residues. CDR3 nucleotide sequence: TGCGCCAGCAGTGATGGGCGAGTCTACGAGCAGTACTTC. It translates to CASSDGRVYEQYF.

V usage is TRBV28 and J usage is TRBJ2-7; possible D gene TRBD2, 5 bases. The CDR3 covers 14 residues. Deletions cut 6 bases from V and 0 bases from J, with 12 bases between. CDR1 MDHEN and CDR2 SYDVKM come from the germline V gene. CDR3 in amino acids: CASRSGMSSYEQYF. CDR3 nucleotide sequence: TGTGCCAGCAGATCGGGAATGAGCTCCTACGAGCAGTACTTC. The variable domain in full, completed from reference TRBV28 and TRBJ2-7, reads DVKVTQSSRYLVKRTGEKVFLECVQDMDHENMFWYRQDPGLGLRLIYFSYDVKMKEKGDIPEGYSVSREKKERFSLILESASTNQTSMYLCASRSGMSSYEQYFGPGTRLTVT.

The rearrangement uses TRBV7-6 and TRBJ1-6; 7 bases match TRBD1. After removal of 5 bases from V and 9 bases from J, the junction contained 10 bases not matched to a gene. Per the germline V gene, CDR1 is SGHVS and CDR2 is FNYEAQ. The CDR3 loop spans 15 amino acids. CDR3 protein: CASSTEDRAASPLHF. CDR3 DNA: TGTGCCAGCAGCACCGAAGACAGGGCCGCTTCACCCCTCCACTTT.

J is TRBJ1-2 and V is TRBV3-1 (or the pseudogene TRBV3-2), with TRBD1 matching over 9 bases. V lost 6 bases to trimming and J lost 3 bases; unmatched junction nucleotides: 5. The CDR3 sequence is 14 residues long. The V gene's germline CDR1 is LGHDT and CDR2 YNNKEL (reference sequence). CDR3 sequence: CASRGQGQYYGYTF. The CDR3 region has the DNA TGTGCCAGCAGGGGACAGGGCCAATACTATGGCTACACCTTC.

The chain employs TRBV29-1 and TRBJ2-4; D gene uncertain. The length of the CDR3 is 11 residues. The V gene lost 4 bases and the J gene lost 8 bases, with 9 bases spanning the gap. Germline CDR1 reads SQVTM; CDR2 reads ANQGSEA. CDR3 loop: CSVGRRDIQYF. CDR3 DNA sequence: TGCAGCGTTGGACGGAGAGACATTCAGTACTTC.

This rearrangement joins TRBV2 to TRBJ2-7; possibly TRBD1 for D (6 bases). Germline CDR1 is SNHLY and CDR2 is FYNNEI. Trimming pared 6 bases from V and 4 bases from J, leaving 7 bases between. The CDR3 runs to 11 residues. CDR3 amino acids: CASRDSYEQYF. The DNA for the CDR3 is TGTGCCAGCAGGGACAGTTACGAGCAGTACTTC.

V usage is TRBV27 and J usage is TRBJ1-1; D might be TRBD1 (5 bases). V was shortened by 4 bases and J by 0 bases, with 12 bases between the two germline ends. The CDR3 runs 15 residues. The V gene's germline CDR1 is MNHEY and CDR2 SMNVEV (reference sequence). CDR3 sequence: CASSYRTSLNTEAFF. The CDR3 DNA is TGTGCCAGCAGTTACAGGACCAGTCTGAACACTGAAGCTTTCTTT.